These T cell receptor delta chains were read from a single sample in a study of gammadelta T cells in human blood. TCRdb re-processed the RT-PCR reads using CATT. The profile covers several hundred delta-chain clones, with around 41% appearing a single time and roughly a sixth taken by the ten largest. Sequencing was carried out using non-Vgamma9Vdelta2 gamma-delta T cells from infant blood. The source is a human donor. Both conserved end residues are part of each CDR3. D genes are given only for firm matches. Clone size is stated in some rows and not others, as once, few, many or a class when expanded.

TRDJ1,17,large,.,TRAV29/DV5,TGTGCAGCAAGGGAGCCCTGGGGCCCACAGTACACCGATAAACTCATCTTT,CAAREPWGPQYTDKLIF
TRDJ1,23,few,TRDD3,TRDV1,TGTGCTCTTGGGGAACCTTACGAGGGGGATACGGAGGAATTTTTGGGGATCACCGATAAACTCATCTTT,CALGEPYEGDTEEFLGITDKLIF
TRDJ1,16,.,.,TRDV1,TGTGCTCTTGGGGCACGGTCTGCGGGTCTCCGCGATACACTCATCTTT,CALGARSAGLRDTLIF
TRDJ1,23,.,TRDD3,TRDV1,TGTGCTCTTGGCCGCAACCCCCACCTACAGTACTGGGGGATACCTCGGGGCACCGATAAACTCATCTTT,CALGRNPHLQYWGIPRGTDKLIF
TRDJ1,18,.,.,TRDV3,TGTGCCTCCTACCCCCGTGCCCCCAGGGCTCGAGAGACCGATAAACTCATCTTT,CASYPRAPRARETDKLIF
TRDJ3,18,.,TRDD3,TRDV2,TGTGCCGGTGACTGGGGGATACGCCGCTCCTGGGACACCCGACAGATGTTTTTC,CAGDWGIRRSWDTRQMFF
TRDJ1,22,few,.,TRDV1,TGTGCTCTTGGGGAACTTGCCTTCCTACCAGGCCTGGGGGATCCCTACACCGATAAACTCATCTTT,CALGELAFLPGLGDPYTDKLIF
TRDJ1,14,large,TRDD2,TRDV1,TGTGCTCTTGGGGAGCCAGGCCTTCCTCCGGCACTCATCTTT,CALGEPGLPPALIF
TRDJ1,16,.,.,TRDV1,TGTGCTCTTGGGAAAGAATACGGGGAATGCACCGATAAACTCATCTTT,CALGKEYGECTDKLIF
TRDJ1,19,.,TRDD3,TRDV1,TGTGCTCTTGGGGAACACAGATACTGGGGGATGCGTGGCACCGATAAACTCATCTTT,CALGEHRYWGMRGTDKLIF
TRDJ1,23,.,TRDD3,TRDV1,TGTGCTCTTGGGGGCCCAGGGGGGGTCCCCCTACTGGGGGACCCCTGGTACACCGATAAACTCATCTTT,CALGGPGGVPLLGDPWYTDKLIF
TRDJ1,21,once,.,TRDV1,TGTGCTCTTGGGGAAGCCCCACGATTGTTCCGCCGGAAGGGCTACACCGATAAACTCATCTTT,CALGEAPRLFRRKGYTDKLIF